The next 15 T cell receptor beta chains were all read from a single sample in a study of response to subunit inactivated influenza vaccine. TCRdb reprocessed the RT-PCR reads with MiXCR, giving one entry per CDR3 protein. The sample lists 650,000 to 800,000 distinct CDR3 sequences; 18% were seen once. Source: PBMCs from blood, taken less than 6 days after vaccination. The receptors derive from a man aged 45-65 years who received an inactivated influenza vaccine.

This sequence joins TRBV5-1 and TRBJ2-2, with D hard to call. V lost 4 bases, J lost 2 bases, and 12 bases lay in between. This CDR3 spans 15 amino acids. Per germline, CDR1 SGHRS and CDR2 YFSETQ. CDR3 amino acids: CASSPGSLNTGELFF. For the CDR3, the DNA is TGCGCCAGCAGCCCTGGCAGCCTAAACACCGGGGAGCTGTTTTTT.

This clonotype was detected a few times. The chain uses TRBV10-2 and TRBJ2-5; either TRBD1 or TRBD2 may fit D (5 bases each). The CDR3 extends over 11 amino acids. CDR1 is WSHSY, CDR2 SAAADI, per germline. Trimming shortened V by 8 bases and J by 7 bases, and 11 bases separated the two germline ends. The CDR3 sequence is CASGQGGTQYF. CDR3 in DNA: TGCGCCAGCGGACAAGGAGGGACCCAGTACTTC.

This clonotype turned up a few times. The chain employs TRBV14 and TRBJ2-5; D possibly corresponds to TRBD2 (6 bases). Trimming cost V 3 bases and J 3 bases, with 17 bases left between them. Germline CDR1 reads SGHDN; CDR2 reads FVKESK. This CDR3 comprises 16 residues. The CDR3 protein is CASSQGLALDKETQYF. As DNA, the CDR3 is TGTGCCAGCAGCCAGGGACTCGCACTGGACAAAGAGACCCAGTACTTC.

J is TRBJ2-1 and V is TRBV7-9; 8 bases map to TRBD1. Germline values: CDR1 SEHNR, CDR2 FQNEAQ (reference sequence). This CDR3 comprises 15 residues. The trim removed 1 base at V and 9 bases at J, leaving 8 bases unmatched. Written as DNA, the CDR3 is TGTGCCAGCAGCTTAGGGACAGGGTTCATGGGTGAGCAGTTCTTC. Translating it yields CASSLGTGFMGEQFF.

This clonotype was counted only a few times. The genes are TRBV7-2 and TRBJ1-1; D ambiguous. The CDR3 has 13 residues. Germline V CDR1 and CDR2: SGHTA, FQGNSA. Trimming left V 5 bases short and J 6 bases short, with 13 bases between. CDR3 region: CASSNQVGAEAFF. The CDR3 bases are TGTGCCAGCAGCAACCAGGTAGGAGCTGAAGCTTTCTTT.

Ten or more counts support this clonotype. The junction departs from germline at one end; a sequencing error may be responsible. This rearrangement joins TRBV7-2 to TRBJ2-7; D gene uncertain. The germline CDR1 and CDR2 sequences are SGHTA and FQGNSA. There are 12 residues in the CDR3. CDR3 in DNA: TGTGCCAGCAGTTTAGACACCTACGAGCAGTACTTC. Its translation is CASSLDTYEQYF. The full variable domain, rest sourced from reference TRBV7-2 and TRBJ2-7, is GAGVSQSPSNKVTEKGKDVELRCDPISGHTALYWYRQSLGQGLEFLIYFQGNSAPDKSGLPSDRFSAERTGGSVSTLTIQRTQQEDSAVYLCASSLDTYEQYFGPGTRLTVT.

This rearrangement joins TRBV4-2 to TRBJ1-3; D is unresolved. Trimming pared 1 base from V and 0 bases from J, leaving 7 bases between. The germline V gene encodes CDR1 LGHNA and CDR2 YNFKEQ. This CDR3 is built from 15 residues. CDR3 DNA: TGTGCCAGCAGCCAAGTGTTCACCTCTGGAAACACCATATATTTT. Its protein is CASSQVFTSGNTIYF.

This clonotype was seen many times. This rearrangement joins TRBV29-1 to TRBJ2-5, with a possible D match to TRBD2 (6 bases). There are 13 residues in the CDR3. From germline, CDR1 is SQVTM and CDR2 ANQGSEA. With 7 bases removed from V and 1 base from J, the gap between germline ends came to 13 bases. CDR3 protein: CSATPGSQETQYF. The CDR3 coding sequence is TGCAGCGCCACTCCCGGGAGCCAAGAGACCCAGTACTTC. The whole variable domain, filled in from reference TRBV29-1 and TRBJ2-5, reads SAVISQKPSRDICQRGTSLTIQCQVDSQVTMMFWYRQQPGQSLTLIATANQGSEATYESGFVIDKFPISRPNLTFSTLTVSNMSPEDSSIYLCSATPGSQETQYFGPGTRLLVL.

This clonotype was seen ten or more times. The CDR3 DNA reads TGCAGTGCTAGGGTTGGCCTGGAGGGCTACACCTTC. It yields the protein CSARVGLEGYTF. The chain carries TRBV20-1 and TRBJ1-2, with D uncertain. Deletions cut 3 bases from V and 8 bases from J, with 13 bases between. Germline CDR1 is DFQATT and CDR2 is SNEGSKA (reference sequence). The CDR3 has 12 amino acids.

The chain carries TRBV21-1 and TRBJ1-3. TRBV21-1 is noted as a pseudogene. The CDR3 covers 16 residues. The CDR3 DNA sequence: TGTGCCAGCAGCCTTGATGTGAGGGTTTACGGAAACACCATATATTTT. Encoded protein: CASSLDVRVYGNTIYF.

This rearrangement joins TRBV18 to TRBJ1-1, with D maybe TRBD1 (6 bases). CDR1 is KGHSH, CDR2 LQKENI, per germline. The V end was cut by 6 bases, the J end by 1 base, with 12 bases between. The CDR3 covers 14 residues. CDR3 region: CASSRGQPNTEAFF. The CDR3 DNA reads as TGTGCCAGCTCCCGAGGACAGCCGAACACTGAAGCTTTCTTT.

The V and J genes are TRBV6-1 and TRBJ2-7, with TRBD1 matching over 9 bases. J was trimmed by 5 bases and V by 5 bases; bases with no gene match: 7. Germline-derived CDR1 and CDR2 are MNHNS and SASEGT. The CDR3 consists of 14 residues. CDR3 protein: CASSLLDRGDEQYF. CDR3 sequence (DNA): TGTGCCAGCAGTCTCCTGGACAGGGGCGACGAGCAGTACTTC.

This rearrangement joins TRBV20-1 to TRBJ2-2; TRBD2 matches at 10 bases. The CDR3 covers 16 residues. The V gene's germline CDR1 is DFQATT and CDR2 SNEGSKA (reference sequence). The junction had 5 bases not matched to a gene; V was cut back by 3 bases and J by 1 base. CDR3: CSASRPSGGNTGELFF. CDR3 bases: TGCAGTGCTAGTCGGCCTAGCGGGGGGAACACCGGGGAGCTGTTTTTT.

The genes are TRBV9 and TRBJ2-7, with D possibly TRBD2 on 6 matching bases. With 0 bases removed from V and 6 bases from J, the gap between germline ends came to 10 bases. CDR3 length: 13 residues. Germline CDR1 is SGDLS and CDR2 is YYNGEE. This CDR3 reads CASSVGGGTEQYF. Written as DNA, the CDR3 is TGTGCCAGCAGCGTAGGTGGGGGGACCGAGCAGTACTTC.

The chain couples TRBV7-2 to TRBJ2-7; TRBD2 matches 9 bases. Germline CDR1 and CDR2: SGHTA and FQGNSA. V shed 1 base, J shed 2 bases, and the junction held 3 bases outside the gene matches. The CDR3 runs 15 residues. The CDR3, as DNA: TGTGCCAGCAGCTTAGAGGCGGGGGGGCCCTACGAGCAGTACTTC. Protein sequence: CASSLEAGGPYEQYF.